Listed below are T cell receptor beta chains from one sample, sequenced in a study of T-cell reconstitution after alpha-beta-depleted transplantation in children. TCRdb redid the calling of the PCR reads with MiXCR, one entry per CDR3 protein. The sample lists about 200,000 distinct CDR3 sequences; around 7% were seen once. The sample in question was PBMCs, obtained before TCRalphabeta/CD19-depleted stem cell transplant. The receptors originated from a boy aged 2 to 10 with acute lymphoblastic leukemia, due to receive a stem cell transplant. Both conserved end residues are part of each CDR3.

j_call,v_call,cdr3_aa
TRBJ2-1,TRBV4-2,CASNSGGYNEQFF
TRBJ2-2,TRBV20-1,CSARDPSGRAGWTGELFF
TRBJ2-7,TRBV18,CASSLKGSYEQYF
TRBJ2-1,TRBV3-1,CASSQAGAGSYNEQFF
TRBJ1-1,TRBV30,CASGAQMNTEAFF
TRBJ1-2,TRBV4-3,CASSQSGGGSYGYTF
TRBJ1-4,TRBV4-3,CASSQGVGGRGEKLFF
TRBJ1-1,TRBV12-3/TRBV12-4,CASSPLPRTTEAFF
TRBJ2-5,TRBV7-2,CASSFTRGGRETQYF
TRBJ1-1,TRBV7-2,CASSLRLLADNTEAFF
TRBJ2-1,TRBV19,CASSTVSNEQFF
TRBJ2-1,TRBV20-1,CSARMLGLAGNEQFF
TRBJ2-1,TRBV7-2,CASSRTSGSGFYNEQFF
TRBJ1-2,TRBV28,CASSYGTAEGYTF
TRBJ2-5,TRBV6-1,CASSEGTGASGQTQYF
TRBJ2-5,TRBV20-1,CSSTYQETQYF
TRBJ2-6,TRBV9,CASSFPLAGSGANVLTF
TRBJ2-1,TRBV5-1,CASSLRLAGYNEQFF
TRBJ2-7,TRBV6-2/TRBV6-3,CASSYPGQGREQYF
TRBJ2-7,TRBV27,CASSRQGSSYEQYF
TRBJ2-6,TRBV12-3/TRBV12-4,CASSLAGGPFGANVLTF
TRBJ2-3,TRBV20-1,CSAQNLRGHTDTQYF
TRBJ2-7,TRBV6-2/TRBV6-3,CASSEINRDHEQYF
TRBJ2-2,TRBV4-1,CASSQDPSSENTGELFF
TRBJ2-3,TRBV5-1,CASSLAGADTDTQYF
TRBJ1-1,TRBV29-1,CSVIDRGRTEAFF
TRBJ1-5,TRBV6-6,CATSRDSNQPQHF
TRBJ2-3,TRBV24-1,CATSDWGLTDTQYF
TRBJ2-1,TRBV5-4,CASSFGLSSYSSSYNEQFF
TRBJ2-1,TRBV24-1,CATSDLSSGRAVEQFF
TRBJ2-1,TRBV20-1,CSARVTSGGLFSDNEQFF
TRBJ1-2,TRBV12-3/TRBV12-4,CASSYRGAYGYTF
TRBJ2-1,TRBV27,CASSLRGGGANEQFF
TRBJ2-3,TRBV7-9,CASRGQGNTDTQYF
TRBJ2-3,TRBV14,CASSHRGIARGTDTQYF
TRBJ2-7,TRBV20-1,CSAHANSERYF
TRBJ1-2,TRBV9,CASSVALGGPYGYTF
TRBJ2-5,TRBV7-8,CASSSPYRGLQETQYF
TRBJ2-3,TRBV5-1,CASSLATVTDTQYF
TRBJ2-7,TRBV28,CASSDSNPAQDF
TRBJ2-3,TRBV7-2,CASSPRRTDTQYF